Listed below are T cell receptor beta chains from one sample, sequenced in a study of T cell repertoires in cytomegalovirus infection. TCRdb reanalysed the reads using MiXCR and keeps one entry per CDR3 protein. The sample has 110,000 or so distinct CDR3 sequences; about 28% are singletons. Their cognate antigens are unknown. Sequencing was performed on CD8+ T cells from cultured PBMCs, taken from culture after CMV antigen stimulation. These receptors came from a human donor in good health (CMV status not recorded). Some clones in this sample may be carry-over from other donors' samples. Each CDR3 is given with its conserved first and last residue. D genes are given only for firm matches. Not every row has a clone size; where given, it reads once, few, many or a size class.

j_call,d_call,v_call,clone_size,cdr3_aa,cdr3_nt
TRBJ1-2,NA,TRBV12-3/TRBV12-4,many,CASRGTGDYGYTF,TGTGCCAGCAGGGGGACGGGTGACTATGGCTACACCTTC
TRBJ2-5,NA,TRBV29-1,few,CSVDGQTLDWNQETQYF,TGCAGCGTTGACGGACAGACCCTGGATTGGAACCAAGAGACCCAGTACTTC
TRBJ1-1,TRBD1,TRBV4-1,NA,CASSLGQAGSSEAFF,TGCGCCAGCAGCCTCGGACAGGCGGGGAGCTCTGAAGCTTTCTTT
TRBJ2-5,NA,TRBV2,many,CASSPTIGQYQETQYF,TGTGCCAGCAGCCCCACTATCGGGCAGTACCAAGAGACCCAGTACTTC
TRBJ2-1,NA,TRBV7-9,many,CASSPRTGARYNEQFF,TGTGCCAGCAGCCCCCGGACTGGGGCACGTTACAATGAGCAGTTCTTC
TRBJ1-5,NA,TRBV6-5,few,CASSAGEGQPQHF,TGTGCCAGCAGCGCAGGGGAAGGTCAGCCCCAGCATTTT
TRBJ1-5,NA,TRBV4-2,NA,CASSQVQGSNQPQHF,TGTGCCAGCAGCCAAGTCCAAGGGAGCAATCAGCCCCAGCATTTT
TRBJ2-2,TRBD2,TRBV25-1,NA,CASSAWTSGGGGTGELFF,TGTGCCAGCAGTGCCTGGACTAGCGGGGGCGGGGGGACCGGGGAGCTGTTTTTT
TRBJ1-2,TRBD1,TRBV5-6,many,CASSLEDRVNYGYTF,TGTGCCAGCAGCTTGGAGGACAGGGTTAACTATGGCTACACCTTC
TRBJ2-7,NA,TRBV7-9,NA,CASSSRSGFEQYF,TGTGCCAGCAGCTCCCGGTCCGGGTTTGAGCAGTACTTC
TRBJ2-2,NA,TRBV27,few,CASSFTYTGELFF,TGTGCCAGCAGTTTTACATACACCGGGGAGCTGTTTTTT
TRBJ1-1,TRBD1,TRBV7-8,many,CASSSGQGNTEAFF,TGTGCCAGCAGCTCGGGACAGGGGAACACTGAAGCTTTCTTT
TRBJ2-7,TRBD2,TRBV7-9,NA,CASSSATSGGPLNYEQYF,TGTGCCAGCAGCTCGGCGACTAGCGGGGGGCCCCTTAACTACGAGCAGTACTTC
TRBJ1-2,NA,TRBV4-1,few,CASSQDMGNYGYTF,TGCGCCAGCAGCCAAGATATGGGGAACTATGGCTACACCTTC
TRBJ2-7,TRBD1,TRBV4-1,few,CASSHSLQGSYEQYF,TGCGCCAGCAGCCATAGCTTACAGGGGAGCTACGAGCAGTACTTC
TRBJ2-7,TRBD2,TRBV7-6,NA,CASSPQTSGIYEQYF,TGTGCCAGCAGCCCGCAGACTAGCGGAATCTACGAGCAGTACTTC
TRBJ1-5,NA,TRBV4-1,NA,CASSQDLVLSNQPQHF,TGCGCCAGCAGCCAAGATCTGGTTTTGAGCAATCAGCCCCAGCATTTT
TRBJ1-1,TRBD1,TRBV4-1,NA,CASSQEDRVNTEAFF,TGCGCCAGCAGCCAAGAGGACAGGGTGAACACTGAAGCTTTCTTT
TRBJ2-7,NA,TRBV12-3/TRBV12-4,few,CASSLGQFPSYEQYF,TGTGCCAGCAGTTTAGGGCAGTTTCCCTCCTACGAGCAGTACTTC
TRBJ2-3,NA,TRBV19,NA,CASKDFSTDTQYF,TGTGCCAGTAAGGATTTTAGCACAGATACGCAGTATTTT
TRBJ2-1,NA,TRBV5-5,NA,CASSLLQNSYNEQFF,TGTGCCAGCAGCTTGCTACAGAACTCCTACAATGAGCAGTTCTTC
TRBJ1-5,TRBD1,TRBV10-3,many,CAISETGQARNQPQHF,TGTGCCATCAGTGAAACTGGACAGGCAAGAAATCAGCCCCAGCATTTT
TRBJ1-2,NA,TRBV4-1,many,CASSPQRDFVHGYTF,TGCGCCAGCAGCCCTCAGCGGGACTTTGTTCATGGCTACACCTTC
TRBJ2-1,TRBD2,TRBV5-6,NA,CASSWSGAEQFF,TGTGCCAGCAGCTGGAGCGGGGCCGAGCAGTTCTTC
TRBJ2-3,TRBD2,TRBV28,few,CASSFSGLAASTDTQYF,TGTGCCAGCAGTTTCTCCGGACTAGCGGCTAGCACAGATACGCAGTATTTT
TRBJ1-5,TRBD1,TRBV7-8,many,CASSRQGTGNQPQHF,TGTGCCAGCAGCCGACAGGGAACCGGAAATCAGCCCCAGCATTTT